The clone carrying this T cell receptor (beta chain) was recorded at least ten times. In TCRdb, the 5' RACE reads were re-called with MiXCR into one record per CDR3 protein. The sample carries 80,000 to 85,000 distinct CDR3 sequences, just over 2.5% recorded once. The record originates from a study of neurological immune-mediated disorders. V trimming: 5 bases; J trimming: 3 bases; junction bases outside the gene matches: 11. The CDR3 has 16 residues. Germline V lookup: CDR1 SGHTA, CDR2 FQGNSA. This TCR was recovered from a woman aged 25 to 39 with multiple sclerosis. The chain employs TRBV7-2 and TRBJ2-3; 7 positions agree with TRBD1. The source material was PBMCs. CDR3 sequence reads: CASSQAPGGGTDTQYF. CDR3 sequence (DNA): TGTGCCAGCAGCCAAGCCCCAGGGGGTGGGACAGATACGCAGTATTTT.